This T cell receptor beta chain was retrieved from a study of human T cells and chemical hapten exposure. In TCRdb, the RACE reads were re-called with MiXCR into one record per CDR3 protein. The sample records 95,000 to 130,000 distinct CDR3 sequences, 9% to 13% being singletons. The time point is: patch test 1, 2 weeks after DPC sensitization. Treatment specified: therapeutic diphenylcyclopropenone sensitization with weekly scalp DPC. The study enrolled 18 to 70-year-old alopecia patients suitable for DPC. The CDR3 totals 17 residues. Germline V gives CDR1 MNHEY, CDR2 SVGAGI. Trimming left V 2 bases short and J 2 bases short, with 13 bases between. This clonotype was detected ten times or more. Antigen unknown. Study observations and caveats: Counts of expanded TCRs at PT1 were positively correlated with patch test score.

This sequence joins TRBV6-5 and TRBJ2-6; D is perhaps TRBD1 (5 bases). This TCR was sampled from a woman between 45 and 65 years old with alopecia areata. Some clones in this sample may be carry-over from other donors' samples. The sequencing here drew on whole blood, taken in connection with sensitization to the hapten diphenylcyclopropenone (DPC). CDR3 bases: TGTGCCAGCAGTTACCAGGGAAACAAACCTGGGGCCAACGTCCTGACTTTC. Translating gives CASSYQGNKPGANVLTF.